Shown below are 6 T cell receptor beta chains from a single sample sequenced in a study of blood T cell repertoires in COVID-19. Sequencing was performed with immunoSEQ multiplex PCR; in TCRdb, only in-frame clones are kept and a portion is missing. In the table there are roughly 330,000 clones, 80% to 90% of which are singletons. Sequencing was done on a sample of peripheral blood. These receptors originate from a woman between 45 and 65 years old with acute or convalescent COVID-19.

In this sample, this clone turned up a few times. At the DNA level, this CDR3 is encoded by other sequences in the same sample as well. As DNA, the CDR3 is TGTGCCACCAGCAGAACCGGGACAGATAATGAAAAACTGTTTTTT. Translation: CATSRTGTDNEKLFF. The V gene is TRBV15, the J gene TRBJ1-4; 7 nucleotides match TRBD1. V trimming: 2 bases; J trimming: 4 bases; junction bases outside the gene matches: 4. There are 15 residues in the CDR3. Germline loops: CDR1 LNHNV, CDR2 YYDKDF (reference sequence).

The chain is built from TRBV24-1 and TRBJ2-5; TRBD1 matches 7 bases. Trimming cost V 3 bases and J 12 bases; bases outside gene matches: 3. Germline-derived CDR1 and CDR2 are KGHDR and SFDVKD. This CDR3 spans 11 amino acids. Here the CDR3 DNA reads TGTGCCACCAGTGATAGGACAGGCAAGTACTTC. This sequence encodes CATSDRTGKYF.

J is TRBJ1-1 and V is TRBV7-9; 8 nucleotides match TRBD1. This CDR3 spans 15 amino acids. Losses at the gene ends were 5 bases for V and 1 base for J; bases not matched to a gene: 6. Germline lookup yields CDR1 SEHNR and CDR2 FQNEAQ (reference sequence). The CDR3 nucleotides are TGTGCCAGCAGCCCGAAGGACAGGGAGAACACTGAAGCTTTCTTT. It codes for CASSPKDRENTEAFF.

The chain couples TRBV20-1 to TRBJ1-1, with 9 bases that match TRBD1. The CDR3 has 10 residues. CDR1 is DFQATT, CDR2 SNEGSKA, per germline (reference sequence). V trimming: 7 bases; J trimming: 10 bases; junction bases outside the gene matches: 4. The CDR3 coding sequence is TGCAGTGTTCCGGACAGGGGAGCTTTCTTT. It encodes CSVPDRGAFF.

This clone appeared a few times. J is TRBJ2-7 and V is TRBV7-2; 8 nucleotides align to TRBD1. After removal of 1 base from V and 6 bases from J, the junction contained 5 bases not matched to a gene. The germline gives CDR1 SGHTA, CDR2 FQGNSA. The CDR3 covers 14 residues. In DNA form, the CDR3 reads TGTGCCAGCAGCTTAGGGACAGGGAGTGGCGAGCAGTACTTC. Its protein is CASSLGTGSGEQYF. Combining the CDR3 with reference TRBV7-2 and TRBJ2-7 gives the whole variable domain GAGVSQSPSNKVTEKGKDVELRCDPISGHTALYWYRQSLGQGLEFLIYFQGNSAPDKSGLPSDRFSAERTGGSVSTLTIQRTQQEDSAVYLCASSLGTGSGEQYFGPGTRLTVT.

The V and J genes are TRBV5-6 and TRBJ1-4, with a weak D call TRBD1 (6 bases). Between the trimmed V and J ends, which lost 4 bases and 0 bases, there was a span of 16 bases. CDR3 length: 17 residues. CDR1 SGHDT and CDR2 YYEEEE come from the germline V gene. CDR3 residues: CASSRITGPATNEKLFF. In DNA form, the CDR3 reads TGTGCCAGCAGCCGAATAACAGGGCCCGCAACTAATGAAAAACTGTTTTTT. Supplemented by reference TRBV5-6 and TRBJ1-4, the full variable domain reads DAGVTQSPTHLIKTRGQQVTLRCSPKSGHDTVSWYQQALGQGPQFIFQYYEEEERQRGNFPDRFSGHQFPNYSSELNVNALLLGDSALYLCASSRITGPATNEKLFFGSGTQLSVL.